These T cell receptor beta chains were read from a single sample in a study of blood T cell repertoires in COVID-19. The method was immunoSEQ multiplex PCR; TCRdb's version includes in-frame clones alone and lacks a portion of them. Among approximately 200,000 clones, roughly 84% were seen once, and the ten largest hold roughly 5%. The sequencing input was peripheral blood. The receptor set was obtained from a woman aged 55-75 years who had recovered from COVID-19. Each CDR3 is given without its conserved first and last residue. Fields, in order: J gene, V gene, clone size, CDR3 protein. Expanded clones are given a class, and other clones once, few, many or no size at all.

TRBJ1-4 | TRBV30 | - | AWSKGASGEKLF
TRBJ2-3 | TRBV7-2 | - | ASNGGGLGTDTQY
TRBJ1-6 | TRBV7-3 | - | ASSSRVGGSSPLH
TRBJ2-7 | TRBV5-1 | - | ASINTGTGGSGEQY
TRBJ1-1 | TRBV27 | few | ASSLSYSTNTEAF
TRBJ1-3 | TRBV7-9 | - | ASSRSVSVEGNTIY
TRBJ1-3 | TRBV30 | once | AWKQAGNTIY
TRBJ2-5 | TRBV10-3 | - | AISLGQQETQY
TRBJ2-3 | TRBV7-8 | few | ASSLATRLADTQY
TRBJ2-7 | TRBV7-3 | - | ASSSYGGGEQY
TRBJ2-7 | TRBV5-6 | - | ASSLGGKQY
TRBJ2-7 | TRBV5-5 | - | ASHREYEQY
TRBJ1-6 | TRBV19 | - | ASSTPRQGYNSPLH
TRBJ2-3 | TRBV9 | - | ASSVGTFDTQY
TRBJ2-2 | TRBV30 | - | AWAGMNTGELF
TRBJ2-3 | TRBV7-6 | - | ASSEMVAGEDTQY
TRBJ1-5 | TRBV10-3 | - | AIKDRGNQPQH
TRBJ1-6 | TRBV5-4 | once | ASSPGQGHNSPLH
TRBJ1-2 | TRBV18 | - | ASSPLSSGQGQFGYT